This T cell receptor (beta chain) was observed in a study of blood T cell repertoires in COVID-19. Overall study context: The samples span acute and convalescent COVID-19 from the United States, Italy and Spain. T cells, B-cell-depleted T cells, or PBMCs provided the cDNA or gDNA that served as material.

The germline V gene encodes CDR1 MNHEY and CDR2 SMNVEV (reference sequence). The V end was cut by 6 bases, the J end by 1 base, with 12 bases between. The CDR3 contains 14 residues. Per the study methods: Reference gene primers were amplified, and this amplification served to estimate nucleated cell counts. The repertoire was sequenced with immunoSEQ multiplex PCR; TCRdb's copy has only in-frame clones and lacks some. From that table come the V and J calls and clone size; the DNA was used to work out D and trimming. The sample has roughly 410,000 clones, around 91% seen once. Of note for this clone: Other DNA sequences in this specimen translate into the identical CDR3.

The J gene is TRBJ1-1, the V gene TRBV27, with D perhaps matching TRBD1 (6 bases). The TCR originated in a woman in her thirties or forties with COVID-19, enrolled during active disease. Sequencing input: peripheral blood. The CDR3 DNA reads TGTGCCAGCAGCCTATCCAGGGGGAACACTGAAGCTTTCTTT. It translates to CASSLSRGNTEAFF.